This T cell receptor beta chain was recovered during a study of blood T cell repertoires in COVID-19. On the study more broadly: There were acute and convalescent COVID-19 samples, and they came from the United States, Italy and Spain. T cells, B-cell-depleted T cells, or PBMCs supplied cDNA or gDNA.

In the authors' workflow: Amplified reference gene primers provided the basis for estimating nucleated cell counts. Clones were sequenced by immunoSEQ multiplex PCR, and TCRdb holds only the in-frame ones, with some missing. That table gives V, J and clone size, and the DNA gave D and trimming. The sample lists around 50,000 clones; roughly 80% were seen once. A single count supports this clone. Sequenced: peripheral blood. This TCR was recovered from a human donor in a cohort sampled during active COVID-19.

CDR3 in amino acids: CASSPGDRPTYEQYF. CDR3 nucleotide sequence: TGCGCCAGCAGCCCCGGAGACAGGCCTACCTACGAGCAGTACTTC. The J gene is TRBJ2-7, the V gene TRBV5-1; TRBD1 might be the D (6 bases). V shed 4 bases and J shed 2 bases, with 16 bases lying between them. The CDR3 runs 15 residues. Germline-derived CDR1 and CDR2 are SGHRS and YFSETQ.